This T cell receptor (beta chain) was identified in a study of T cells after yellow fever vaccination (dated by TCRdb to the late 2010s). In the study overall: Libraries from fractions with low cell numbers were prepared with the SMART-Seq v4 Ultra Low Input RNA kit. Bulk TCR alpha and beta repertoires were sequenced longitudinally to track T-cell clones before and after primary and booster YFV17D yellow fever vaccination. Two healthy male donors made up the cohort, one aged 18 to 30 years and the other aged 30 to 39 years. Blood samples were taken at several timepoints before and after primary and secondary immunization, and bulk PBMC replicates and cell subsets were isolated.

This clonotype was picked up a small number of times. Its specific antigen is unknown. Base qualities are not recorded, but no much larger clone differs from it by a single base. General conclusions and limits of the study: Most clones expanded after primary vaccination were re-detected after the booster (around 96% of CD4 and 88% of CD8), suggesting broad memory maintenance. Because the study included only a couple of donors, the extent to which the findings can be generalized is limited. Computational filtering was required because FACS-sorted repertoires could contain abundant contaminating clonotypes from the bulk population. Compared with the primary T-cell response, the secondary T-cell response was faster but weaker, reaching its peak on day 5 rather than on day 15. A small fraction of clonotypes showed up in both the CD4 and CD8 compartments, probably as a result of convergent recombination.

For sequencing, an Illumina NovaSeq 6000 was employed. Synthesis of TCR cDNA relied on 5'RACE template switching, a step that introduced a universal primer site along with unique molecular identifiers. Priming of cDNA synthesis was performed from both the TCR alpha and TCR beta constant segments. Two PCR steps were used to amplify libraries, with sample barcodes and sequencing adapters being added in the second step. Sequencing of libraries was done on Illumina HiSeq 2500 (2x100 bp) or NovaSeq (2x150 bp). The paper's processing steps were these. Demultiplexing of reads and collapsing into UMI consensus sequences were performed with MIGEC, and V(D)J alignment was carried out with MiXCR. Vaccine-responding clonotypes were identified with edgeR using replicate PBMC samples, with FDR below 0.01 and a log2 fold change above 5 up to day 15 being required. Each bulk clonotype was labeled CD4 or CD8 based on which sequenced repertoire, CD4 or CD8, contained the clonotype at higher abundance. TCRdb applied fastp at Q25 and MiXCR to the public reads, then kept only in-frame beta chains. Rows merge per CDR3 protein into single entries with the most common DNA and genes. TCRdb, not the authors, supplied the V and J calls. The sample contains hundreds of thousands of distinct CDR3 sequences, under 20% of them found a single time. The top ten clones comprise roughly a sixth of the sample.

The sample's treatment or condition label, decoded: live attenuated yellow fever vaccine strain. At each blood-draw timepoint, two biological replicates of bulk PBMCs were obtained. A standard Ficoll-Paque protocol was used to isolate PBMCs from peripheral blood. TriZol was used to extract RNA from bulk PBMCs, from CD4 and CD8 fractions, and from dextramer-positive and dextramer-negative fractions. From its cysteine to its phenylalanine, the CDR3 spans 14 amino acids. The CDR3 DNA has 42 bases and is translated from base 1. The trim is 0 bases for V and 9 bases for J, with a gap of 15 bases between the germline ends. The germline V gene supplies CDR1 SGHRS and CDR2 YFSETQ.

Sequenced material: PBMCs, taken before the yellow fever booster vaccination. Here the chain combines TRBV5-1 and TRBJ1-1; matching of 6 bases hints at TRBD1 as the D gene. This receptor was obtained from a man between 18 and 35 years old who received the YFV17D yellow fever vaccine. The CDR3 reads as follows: CASSLAQGTRKAFF. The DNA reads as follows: TGCGCCAGCAGCTTGGCCCAGGGGACCCGAAAAGCTTTCTTT.